The rows below give T cell receptor beta chains drawn from one sample of a study of beta chain features in type 1 diabetes. Generated by immunoSEQ multiplex PCR, the TCRdb table keeps only in-frame clones and is missing some. The sample lists 150,000 to 190,000 clones; approximately 10% were seen once. Material: central memory CD4+ T cells from blood. These receptors all come from a man aged 30 to 45 with type 1 diabetes. Each CDR3 is given with its conserved first and last residue. D genes are given only for firm matches. Only part of the rows carry a size: once, few, many, or a class if the clone is expanded.

CDR3 DNA	CDR3 protein	V gene	J gene	clone size	D gene
TGTGCCAGCAGCCTTGGACAGGGACGAGAGACCCAGTACTTC	CASSLGQGRETQYF	TRBV5-4	TRBJ2-5	-	TRBD1
TGCGCCAGCAGCTTGGTAGCGGGAGACAACGAGCAGTACTTC	CASSLVAGDNEQYF	TRBV5-1	TRBJ2-7	few	TRBD2
TGTGCCAGCAGCTTTCCAAGGGAAAGGGGTTACGGCTACACCTTC	CASSFPRERGYGYTF	TRBV5-6	TRBJ1-2	-	-
TGTGCCAGCTCACCACCTGGGACTCCTTCCCAAGAGCAGTTCTTC	CASSPPGTPSQEQFF	TRBV18	TRBJ2-1	-	-
TGCGCCAGCAGCACTCAGGGGCTGGACTATGGCTACACCTTC	CASSTQGLDYGYTF	TRBV5-1	TRBJ1-2	-	-
TGTGCTAGTACCACACCGGGACTGACTAATGAGCAGTTCTTC	CASTTPGLTNEQFF	TRBV12-5	TRBJ2-1	-	-
TGTGCCAGCTCACCGTACACAGATACGCAGTATTTT	CASSPYTDTQYF	TRBV18	TRBJ2-3	few	-
TGTGCCAGCTCACCCTCACCGGCGACAGGTAACAATCAGCCCCAGCATTTT	CASSPSPATGNNQPQHF	TRBV18	TRBJ1-5	-	-
TGCGCCAGCAGCTTGCTCCAGACGGGGAATGAGCAGTTCTTC	CASSLLQTGNEQFF	TRBV5-1	TRBJ2-1	-	-
TGTGCCAGCAGCCAAGATGGGAGGCTAGCCAGCACAGATACGCAGTATTTT	CASSQDGRLASTDTQYF	TRBV4-2	TRBJ2-3	-	-
TGTGCCAGCAGTTCACAGGGACGGGCGACTGAAGCTTTCTTT	CASSSQGRATEAFF	TRBV27	TRBJ1-1	-	-
TGTGCCAGCAGCCTCGGGACTATTCGTGGGGGTGAGCAGTTCTTC	CASSLGTIRGGEQFF	TRBV7-3	TRBJ2-1	few	TRBD2
TGCGCCAGCAGCCCTCCCACAGGGACGGGGGGAGAGACCCAGTACTTC	CASSPPTGTGGETQYF	TRBV5-1	TRBJ2-5	-	-
TGTGCCAGCAGAGGCGGGGCTTCGGAGACCCAGTACTTC	CASRGGASETQYF	TRBV7-9	TRBJ2-5	few	-
TGTGCCAGCACCTCCTACGCCGGGGAGCTGTTTTTT	CASTSYAGELFF	TRBV28	TRBJ2-2	-	-